A single sample is the source of the 23 T cell receptor beta chains below, sequenced in a study of blood T cells in healthy people across ages. Then a second PCR, running roughly 6 to 11 cycles, was carried out with a sample-barcoded 5' primer and a J-beta primer mix. TCRdb passed the 5' RACE reads through MiXCR, listing each CDR3 protein once. The sample holds 450,000 to 650,000 distinct CDR3 sequences, approximately 25% seen once. These records were also assigned to another study, of T cells of mothers and their children.

Sequencing used blood. These receptors were obtained from a boy aged 10-17 years in good health.

The chain combines TRBV12-3 or TRBV12-4 with TRBJ2-7, with 8 nucleotides matching TRBD1. The V gene end was trimmed by 4 bases and the J gene end by 0 bases; junction bases not matched to a gene: 2. There are 14 residues in the CDR3. CDR3 in amino acids: CASSSGQASYEQYF. For the CDR3, the DNA is TGTGCCAGCAGTTCGGGACAGGCCTCCTACGAGCAGTACTTC.

V and J are TRBV12-3 or TRBV12-4 and TRBJ1-4; perhaps TRBD1 as D (5 bases). The CDR3 spans 14 residues. Deletions cut 8 bases from V and 8 bases from J, with 18 bases between. Here the CDR3 DNA reads TGTGCCAGCGGGCAGACAGAGGGAGGCGAAAAACTGTTTTTT. Translated, it gives CASGQTEGGEKLFF.

The V call is TRBV20-1, the J call TRBJ1-1; 7 nucleotides match TRBD1. The CDR3 totals 12 residues. The germline V gene encodes CDR1 DFQATT and CDR2 SNEGSKA (reference sequence). V lost 4 bases to trimming and J lost 7 bases; unmatched junction nucleotides: 6. Here the CDR3 reads CSATDRVLEAFF. The CDR3 DNA reads as TGCAGTGCTACTGACAGGGTCCTTGAAGCTTTCTTT.

The rearrangement links TRBV7-2 to TRBJ2-5; 9 nucleotides match TRBD2. Germline loops: CDR1 SGHTA, CDR2 FQGNSA. J gave up 6 bases and V 2 bases, and 7 bases lay outside the gene matches. The CDR3 is made up of 15 amino acids. This CDR3 reads CASSLPSGDFKTQYF. The CDR3 DNA is TGTGCCAGCAGCTTACCTAGCGGGGACTTTAAGACCCAGTACTTC.

In its sample, this clonotype was seen a few times. The chain is built from TRBV14 and TRBJ2-2; 10 bases are a match to TRBD1. Trimming at V came to 8 bases and at J to 4 bases, leaving 1 base not matched to a gene. In germline, CDR1 is SGHDN, CDR2 FVKESK. The length of the CDR3 is 13 residues. Here the CDR3 DNA reads TGTGCCAGCCGGGACAGGGGCACCGGGGAGCTGTTTTTT. It translates to CASRDRGTGELFF.

This clonotype appeared a few times. The V call is TRBV28, the J call TRBJ2-5; weak D call: TRBD1 (6 bases). Germline-derived CDR1 and CDR2 are MDHEN and SYDVKM. Trimming pared 5 bases from V and 2 bases from J, leaving 12 bases between. This CDR3 region has 14 residues. The CDR3, as DNA: TGTGCCAGCAGTCCGGGACATGTTCAAGAGACCCAGTACTTC. This codes for CASSPGHVQETQYF.

This chain uses TRBV6-1 with TRBJ2-5; D not certain. The J call may be incorrect, as the DNA end agrees better with TRBJ2-7. In germline, CDR1 is MNHNS, CDR2 SASEGT. This CDR3 comprises 11 residues. Here the CDR3 reads CASSRPYEQYF. The CDR3 bases are TGTGCCAGCAGTAGACCCTACGAGCAGTACTTC.

This clonotype was counted between two and nine times. The chain combines TRBV7-2 with TRBJ1-6, with TRBD1 as a possible D gene (5 bases). The CDR3 consists of 15 residues. The germline CDR1 and CDR2 sequences are SGHTA and FQGNSA. V was shortened by 2 bases and J by 8 bases, with 13 bases between the two germline ends. DNA of the CDR3: TGTGCCAGCAGCTTAAGCTCCAGGGTGGATTCACCCCTCCACTTT. Its protein product is CASSLSSRVDSPLHF.

This clonotype was counted only a few times. This rearrangement joins TRBV5-1 to TRBJ2-3; 12 nucleotides align to TRBD2. The J segment lost 2 bases and the V segment lost 2 bases, leaving 9 bases of the junction unmatched. This CDR3 has 18 residues. Germline values: CDR1 SGHRS, CDR2 YFSETQ. The CDR3 spells CASSFAWTSGDLTDTQYF. The CDR3 bases are TGCGCCAGCAGCTTCGCTTGGACTAGCGGGGACCTCACAGATACGCAGTATTTT.

The chain couples TRBV12-3 or TRBV12-4 to TRBJ2-1, with D perhaps TRBD1 (5 bases). The CDR3 has 12 amino acids. Between the trimmed V and J ends, which lost 6 bases and 9 bases, there was a span of 12 bases. CDR3 sequence: CASSPSQVEQFF. CDR3 DNA sequence: TGTGCCAGCAGCCCATCACAGGTTGAGCAGTTCTTC.

J is TRBJ2-6 and V is TRBV20-1; TRBD1 aligns across 7 bases. Germline CDR1 and CDR2: DFQATT and SNEGSKA (reference sequence). The CDR3 totals 15 residues. V dropped 6 bases and J dropped 4; count of bases not matched to a gene: 9. CDR3 DNA: TGCAGTGCCCGGGACAGCACCTCAGGGGCCAACGTCCTGACTTTC. This codes for CSARDSTSGANVLTF.

The rearrangement links TRBV25-1 to TRBJ1-2; a weak D match, TRBD1 (5 bases). Trimming took 5 bases from V and 6 from J, leaving 25 bases between them. From germline, CDR1 is MGHDK and CDR2 SYGVNS. The CDR3 sequence is 17 residues long. The DNA for the CDR3 is TGTGCCAGCAGTTCAAGAATTGGGAGACCGGGGGACGATGGCTACACCTTC. Protein: CASSSRIGRPGDDGYTF.

A remark on this clonotype: The conserved closing phenylalanine or tryptophan is absent in this CDR3, likely reflecting a read error. The genes are TRBV3-1 and TRBJ1-4; 9 nucleotides line up with TRBD1. The CDR3 is 15 amino acids. Germline V gene lookup returns CDR1 LGHDT and CDR2 YNNKEL (reference sequence). Trimming removed 1 base from V and 8 bases from J; junction bases left unmatched: 5. The CDR3 reads CASSQVTGGGEKLFS. For the CDR3, the DNA is TGTGCCAGCAGCCAAGTGACAGGGGGAGGAGAAAAACTGTTTTCT.

This clonotype appeared many times. This chain links TRBV15 with TRBJ2-4, with D possibly TRBD1 on 6 matching bases. With 1 base removed from V and 12 bases from J, the gap between germline ends came to 13 bases. This CDR3 has 13 residues. CDR1 is LNHNV, CDR2 YYDKDF, per germline (reference sequence). The chain's CDR3 is CATSRGGLVDQYF. The CDR3 DNA reads TGTGCCACCAGCAGAGGGGGGCTGGTCGATCAGTACTTC.

With respect to this clonotype: Compared with germline, one end of the junction differs, possibly owing to a read error. This sequence joins TRBV4-3 and TRBJ2-5, with TRBD2 matching over 8 bases. The CDR3 spans 17 residues. The V gene's germline CDR1 is LGHNA and CDR2 YSLEER. The DNA for the CDR3 is TGCGCTAGCAGCCAAGCTGGGCCCCTTAGCGGGGAAGAGACCCAGTACTTC. It is translated as CASSQAGPLSGEETQYF.

The chain recombines TRBV28 with TRBJ2-5; 7 positions agree with TRBD2. Gene TRBJ2-1 matches the end of the DNA better, so the J call may be wrong. Per the germline V gene, CDR1 is MDHEN and CDR2 is SYDVKM. The CDR3 runs to 16 residues. DNA for the CDR3: TGTGCCAGCTTCCCGTCTTCGCCGGGGGGTGGTAATGAGCAGTTCTTC. Protein sequence: CASFPSSPGGGNEQFF.

This clonotype showed up just a few times. V usage is TRBV28 and J usage is TRBJ2-1, with TRBD2 matching 7 bases. Germline loops: CDR1 MDHEN, CDR2 SYDVKM. V lost 6 bases and J lost 9; bases outside the gene matches: 23. CDR3 length: 18 residues. This chain's CDR3 is CASRPSWMAAKGGTEQFF. CDR3 nucleotides: TGTGCCAGCAGGCCGTCGTGGATGGCAGCTAAGGGAGGGACTGAGCAGTTCTTC.

Only a few counts were recorded for this clonotype. This rearrangement joins TRBV4-1 to TRBJ2-7; D is unresolved. V lost 0 bases, J lost 3 bases, and 15 bases lay in between. CDR3 length equals 16 residues. In germline, CDR1 is MGHRA, CDR2 YSYEKL. The CDR3 sequence: CASSQDKEGLSYEQYF. CDR3 coding DNA: TGCGCCAGCAGCCAAGATAAGGAAGGGCTAAGCTACGAGCAGTACTTC.

This clonotype was seen once. This chain links TRBV4-1 with TRBJ1-1; weak D call: TRBD1 (6 bases). CDR3 length: 17 amino acids. Trimming cost V 4 bases and J 4 bases, with 22 bases left between them. Germline loops: CDR1 MGHRA, CDR2 YSYEKL. In nucleotides, the CDR3 is TGCGCCAGCAGCCGACAAGCGGGGGGCCACTGGGGCACTGAAGCTTTCTTT. It translates to CASSRQAGGHWGTEAFF.

This rearrangement joins TRBV5-1 to TRBJ2-4, with 11 nucleotides matching TRBD2. V lost 4 bases, J lost 7 bases, and 13 bases stayed unmatched. The germline V gene encodes CDR1 SGHRS and CDR2 YFSETQ. The CDR3 totals 17 residues. CDR3 bases: TGCGCCAGCAGCGGAGGAACGACTAGCGGGGCGGGGAACATTCAGTACTTC. Translation: CASSGGTTSGAGNIQYF.

The J gene is TRBJ2-5, the V gene TRBV6-1; D remains ambiguous. The DNA end favors TRBJ2-1, so the J call may be wrong. The length of the CDR3 is 12 residues. CDR1 is MNHNS and CDR2 is SASEGT in the germline V gene. The CDR3 DNA reads as TGTGCCAGCAGTGAAGTGGCAAATGAGCAGTTCTTC. Translation gives CASSEVANEQFF.

V is TRBV4-3 and J is TRBJ1-1, with 7 bases fitting TRBD1. The CDR3 runs to 16 residues. Germline V gene sequence: CDR1 LGHNA, CDR2 YSLEER. V lost 0 bases and J lost 1; bases outside the gene matches: 5. CDR3 sequence reads: CASSQDLAGGNTEAFF. In nucleotides, the CDR3 is TGCGCCAGCAGCCAAGATCTAGCAGGGGGGAACACTGAAGCTTTCTTT.

CDR3 sequence (DNA): TGTGCCAGCTCACCAAGTCTCAGGGGCTGGACCACCGGGGAGCTGTTTTTT. Protein: CASSPSLRGWTTGELFF. The chain combines TRBV18 with TRBJ2-2; maybe TRBD1 (6 bases). The CDR3 length is 17 residues. Germline CDR1 reads KGHSH; CDR2 reads LQKENI. Deletions cut 2 bases from V and 4 bases from J, with 17 bases between.